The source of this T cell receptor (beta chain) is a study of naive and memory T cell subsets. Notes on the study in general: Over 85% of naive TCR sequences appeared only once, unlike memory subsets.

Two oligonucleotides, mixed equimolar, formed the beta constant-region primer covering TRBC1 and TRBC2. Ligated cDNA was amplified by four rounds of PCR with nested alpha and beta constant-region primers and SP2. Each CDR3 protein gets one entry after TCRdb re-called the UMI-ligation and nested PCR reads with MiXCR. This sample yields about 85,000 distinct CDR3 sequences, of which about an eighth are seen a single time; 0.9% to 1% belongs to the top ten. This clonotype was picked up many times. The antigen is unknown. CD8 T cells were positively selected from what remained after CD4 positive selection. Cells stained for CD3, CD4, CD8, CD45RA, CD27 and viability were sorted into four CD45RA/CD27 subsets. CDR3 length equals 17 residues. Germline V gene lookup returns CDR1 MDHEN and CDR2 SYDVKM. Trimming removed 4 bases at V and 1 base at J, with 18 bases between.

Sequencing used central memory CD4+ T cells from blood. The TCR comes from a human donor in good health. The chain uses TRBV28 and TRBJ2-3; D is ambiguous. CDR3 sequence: CASSSKRPKWGTDTQYF. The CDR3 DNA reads TGTGCCAGCAGTTCAAAACGGCCAAAATGGGGCACAGATACGCAGTATTTT.